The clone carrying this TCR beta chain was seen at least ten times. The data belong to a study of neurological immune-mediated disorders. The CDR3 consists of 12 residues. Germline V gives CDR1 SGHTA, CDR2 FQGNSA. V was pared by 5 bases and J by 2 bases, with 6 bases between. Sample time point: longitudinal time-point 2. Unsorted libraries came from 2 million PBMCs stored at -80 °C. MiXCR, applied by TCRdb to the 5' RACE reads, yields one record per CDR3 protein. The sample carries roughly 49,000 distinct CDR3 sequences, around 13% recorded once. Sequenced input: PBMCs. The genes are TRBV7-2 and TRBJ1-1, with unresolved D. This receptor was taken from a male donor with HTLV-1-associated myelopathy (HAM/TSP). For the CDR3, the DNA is TGTGCCAGCAGCCGGGCTAACACTGAAGCTTTCTTT. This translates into CASSRANTEAFF.